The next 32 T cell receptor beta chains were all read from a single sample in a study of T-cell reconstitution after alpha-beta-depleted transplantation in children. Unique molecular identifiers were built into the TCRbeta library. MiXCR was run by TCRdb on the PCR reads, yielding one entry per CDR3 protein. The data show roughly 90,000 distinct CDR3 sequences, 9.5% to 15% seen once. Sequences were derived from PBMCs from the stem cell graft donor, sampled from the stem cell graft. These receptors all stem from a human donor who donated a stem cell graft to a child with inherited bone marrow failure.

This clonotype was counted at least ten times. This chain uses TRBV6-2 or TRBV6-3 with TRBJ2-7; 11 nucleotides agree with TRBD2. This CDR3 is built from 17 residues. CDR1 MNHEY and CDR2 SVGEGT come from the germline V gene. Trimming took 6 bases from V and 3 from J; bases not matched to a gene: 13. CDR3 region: CASRPDRGLAAGYEQYF. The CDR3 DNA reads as TGTGCCAGCAGACCCGATCGGGGACTAGCGGCCGGCTACGAGCAGTACTTC.

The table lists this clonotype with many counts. CDR3 region: CASSHQDRGLDEQFF. CDR3 in DNA: TGTGCCAGCAGCCATCAGGACAGGGGGCTGGATGAGCAGTTCTTC. This sequence joins TRBV3-1 and TRBJ2-1, with TRBD1 matching 11 bases. CDR3 size: 15 residues. Germline V lookup: CDR1 LGHDT, CDR2 YNNKEL (reference sequence). Trimming removed 3 bases from V and 8 bases from J; junction bases left unmatched: 6.

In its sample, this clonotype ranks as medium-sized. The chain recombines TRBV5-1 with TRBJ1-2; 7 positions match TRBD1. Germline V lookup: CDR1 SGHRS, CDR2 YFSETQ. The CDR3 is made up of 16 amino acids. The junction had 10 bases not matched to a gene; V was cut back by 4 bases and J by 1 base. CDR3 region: CASSDGLRDSNYGYTF. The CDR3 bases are TGCGCCAGCAGCGACGGTTTGCGGGACAGTAACTATGGCTACACCTTC.

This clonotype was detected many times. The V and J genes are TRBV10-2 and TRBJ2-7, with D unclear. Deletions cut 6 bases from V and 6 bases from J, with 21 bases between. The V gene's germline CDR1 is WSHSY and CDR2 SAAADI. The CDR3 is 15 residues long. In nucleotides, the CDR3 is TGCGCCAGCAGCCGTTGGACCGGAATCGAGGCCGAGCAGTACTTC. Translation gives CASSRWTGIEAEQYF.

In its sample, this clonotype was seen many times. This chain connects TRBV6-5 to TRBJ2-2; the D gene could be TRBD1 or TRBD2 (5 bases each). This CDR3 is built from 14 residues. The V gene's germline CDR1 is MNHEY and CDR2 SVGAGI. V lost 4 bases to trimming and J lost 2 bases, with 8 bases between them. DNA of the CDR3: TGTGCCAGCAGTTGGGGGTCTAACACCGGGGAGCTGTTTTTT. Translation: CASSWGSNTGELFF.

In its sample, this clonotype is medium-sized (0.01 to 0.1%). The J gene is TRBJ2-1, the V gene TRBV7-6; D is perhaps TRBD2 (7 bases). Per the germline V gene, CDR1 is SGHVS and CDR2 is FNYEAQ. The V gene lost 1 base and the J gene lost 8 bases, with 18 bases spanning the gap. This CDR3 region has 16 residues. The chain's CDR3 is CASSLGGGRPMDEQFF. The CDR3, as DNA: TGTGCCAGCAGCTTAGGGGGGGGCAGGCCCATGGATGAGCAGTTCTTC.

As DNA, the CDR3 is TGTGCCAGCAGCCAAGAGGGACTAACGAACACCGGGGAGCTGTTTTTT. It translates to CASSQEGLTNTGELFF. The V and J genes are TRBV4-2 and TRBJ2-2; TRBD2 aligns across 7 bases. The V segment lost 0 bases and the J segment 0 bases; nucleotides outside the gene matches: 1. This CDR3 region has 16 residues. Germline loops: CDR1 LGHNA, CDR2 YNFKEQ.

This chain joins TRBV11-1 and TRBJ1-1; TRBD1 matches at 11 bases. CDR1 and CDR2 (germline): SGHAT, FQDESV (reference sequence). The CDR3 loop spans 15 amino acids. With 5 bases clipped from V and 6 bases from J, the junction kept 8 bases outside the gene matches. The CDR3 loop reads CASSPKGQGDAEAFF. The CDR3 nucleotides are TGTGCCAGCAGCCCCAAGGGACAGGGGGACGCTGAAGCTTTCTTT.

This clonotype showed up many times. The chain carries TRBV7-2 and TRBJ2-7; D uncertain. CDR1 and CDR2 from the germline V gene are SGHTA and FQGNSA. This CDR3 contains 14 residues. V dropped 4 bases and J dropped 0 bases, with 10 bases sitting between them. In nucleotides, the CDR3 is TGTGCCAGCAGCTCAGGTAACCCCTCCTACGAGCAGTACTTC. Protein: CASSSGNPSYEQYF.

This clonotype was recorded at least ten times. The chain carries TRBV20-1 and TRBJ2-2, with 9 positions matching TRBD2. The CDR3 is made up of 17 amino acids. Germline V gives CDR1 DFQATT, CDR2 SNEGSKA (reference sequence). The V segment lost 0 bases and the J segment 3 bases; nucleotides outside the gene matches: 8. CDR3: CSARDPSAGGYTGELFF. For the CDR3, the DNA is TGCAGTGCTAGAGATCCGTCAGCGGGGGGATACACCGGGGAGCTGTTTTTT.

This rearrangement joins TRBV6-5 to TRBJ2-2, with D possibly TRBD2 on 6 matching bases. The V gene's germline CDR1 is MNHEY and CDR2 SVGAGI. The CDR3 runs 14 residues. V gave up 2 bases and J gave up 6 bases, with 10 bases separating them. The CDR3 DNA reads TGTGCCAGCAGTTACGTGGGGGGTGCCGGGGAGCTGTTTTTT. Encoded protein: CASSYVGGAGELFF.

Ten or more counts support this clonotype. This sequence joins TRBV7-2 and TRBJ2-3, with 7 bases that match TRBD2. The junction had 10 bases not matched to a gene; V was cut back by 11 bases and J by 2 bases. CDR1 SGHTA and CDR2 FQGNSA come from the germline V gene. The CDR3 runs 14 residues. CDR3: CASGGGPNTDTQYF. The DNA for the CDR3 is TGTGCCTCGGGGGGAGGGCCGAACACAGATACGCAGTATTTT.

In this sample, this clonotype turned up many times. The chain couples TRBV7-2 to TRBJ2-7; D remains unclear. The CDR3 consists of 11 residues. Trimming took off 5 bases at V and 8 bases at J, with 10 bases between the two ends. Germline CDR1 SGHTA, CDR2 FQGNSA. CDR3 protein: CASSQSSQQYF. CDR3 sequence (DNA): TGTGCCAGCAGCCAGAGCTCCCAGCAGTACTTC.

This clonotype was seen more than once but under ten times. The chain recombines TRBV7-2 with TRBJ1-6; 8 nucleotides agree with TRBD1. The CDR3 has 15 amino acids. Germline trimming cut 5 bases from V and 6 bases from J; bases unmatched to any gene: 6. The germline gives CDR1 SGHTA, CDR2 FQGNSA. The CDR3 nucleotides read TGTGCCAGCAGCACCAGGACAGGGTCTAATTCACCCCTCCACTTT. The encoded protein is CASSTRTGSNSPLHF.

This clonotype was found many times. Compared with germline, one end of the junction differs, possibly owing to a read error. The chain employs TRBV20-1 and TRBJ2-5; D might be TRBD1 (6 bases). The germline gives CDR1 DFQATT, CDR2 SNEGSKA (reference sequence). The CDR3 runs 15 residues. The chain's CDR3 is CSASGGRGLQATQYF. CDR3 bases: TGCAGTGCTAGCGGAGGCAGGGGATTGCAAGCGACCCAGTACTTC.

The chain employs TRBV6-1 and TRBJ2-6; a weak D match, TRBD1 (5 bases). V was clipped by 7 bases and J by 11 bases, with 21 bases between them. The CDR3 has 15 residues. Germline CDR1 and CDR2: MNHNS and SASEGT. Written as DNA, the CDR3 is TGTGCCAGCACCGGACGGTTCGCGGACATGTACGTCCTGACTTTC. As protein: CASTGRFADMYVLTF.

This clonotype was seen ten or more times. CDR3 bases: TGTGCCAGCACCGACCGGAGGTCCTACGAGCAGTACTTC. It is translated as CASTDRRSYEQYF. The genes are TRBV6-2 or TRBV6-3 and TRBJ2-7, with D perhaps matching TRBD2 (5 bases). Germline values: CDR1 MNHEY, CDR2 SVGEGT. Trimming took off 7 bases at V and 1 base at J, with 11 bases between the two ends. The CDR3 loop spans 13 amino acids.

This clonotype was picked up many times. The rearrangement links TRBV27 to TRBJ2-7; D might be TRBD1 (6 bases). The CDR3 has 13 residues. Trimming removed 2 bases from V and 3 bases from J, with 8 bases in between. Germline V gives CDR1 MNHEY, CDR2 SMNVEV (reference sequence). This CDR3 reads CASSLGTFYEQYF. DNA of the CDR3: TGTGCCAGCAGTTTAGGGACATTCTACGAGCAGTACTTC.

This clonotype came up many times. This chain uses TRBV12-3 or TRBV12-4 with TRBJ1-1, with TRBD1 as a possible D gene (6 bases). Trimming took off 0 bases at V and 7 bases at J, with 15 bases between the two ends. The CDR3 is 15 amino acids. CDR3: CASSLALGGGGEAFF. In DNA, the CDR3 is TGTGCCAGCAGTTTAGCGCTGGGGGGCGGGGGTGAAGCTTTCTTT.

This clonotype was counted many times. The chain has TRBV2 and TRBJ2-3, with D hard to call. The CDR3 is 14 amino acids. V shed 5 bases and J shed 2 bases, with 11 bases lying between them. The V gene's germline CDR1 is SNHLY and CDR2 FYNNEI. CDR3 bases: TGTGCCAGCAGTAAACTGACTTACACAGATACGCAGTATTTT. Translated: CASSKLTYTDTQYF.

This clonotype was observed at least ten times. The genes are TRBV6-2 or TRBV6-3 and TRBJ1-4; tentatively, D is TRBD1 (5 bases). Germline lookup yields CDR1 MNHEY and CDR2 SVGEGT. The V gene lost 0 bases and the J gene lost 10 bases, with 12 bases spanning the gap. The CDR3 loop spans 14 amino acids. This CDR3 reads CASSYSGTYVKLFF. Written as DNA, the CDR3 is TGTGCCAGCAGTTACTCGGGGACTTACGTAAAACTGTTTTTT.

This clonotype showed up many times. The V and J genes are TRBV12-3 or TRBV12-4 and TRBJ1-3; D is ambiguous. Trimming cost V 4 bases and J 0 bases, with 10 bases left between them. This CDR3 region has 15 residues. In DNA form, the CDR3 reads TGTGCCAGCAGTTGGGCGGCGAACTCTGGAAACACCATATATTTT. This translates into CASSWAANSGNTIYF.

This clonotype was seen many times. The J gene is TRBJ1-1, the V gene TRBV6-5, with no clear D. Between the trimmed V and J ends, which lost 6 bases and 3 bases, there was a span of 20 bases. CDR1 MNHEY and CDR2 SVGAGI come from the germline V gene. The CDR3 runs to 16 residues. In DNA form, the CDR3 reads TGTGCCAGCAGGGCGGGAGAGGCTTTCGCGGACACTGAAGCTTTCTTT. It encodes CASRAGEAFADTEAFF.

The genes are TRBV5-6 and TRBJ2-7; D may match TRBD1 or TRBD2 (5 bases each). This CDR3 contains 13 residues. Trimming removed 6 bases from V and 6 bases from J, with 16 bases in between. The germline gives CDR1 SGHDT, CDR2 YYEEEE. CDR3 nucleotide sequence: TGTGCCAGCACCTTCGGGGCAAACGGCGAGCAGTACTTC. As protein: CASTFGANGEQYF.

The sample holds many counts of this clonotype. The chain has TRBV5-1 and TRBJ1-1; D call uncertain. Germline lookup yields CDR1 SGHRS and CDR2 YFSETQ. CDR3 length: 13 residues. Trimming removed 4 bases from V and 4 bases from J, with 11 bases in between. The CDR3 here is CASSPLPGTEAFF. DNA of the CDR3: TGCGCCAGCAGCCCACTCCCTGGCACTGAAGCTTTCTTT.

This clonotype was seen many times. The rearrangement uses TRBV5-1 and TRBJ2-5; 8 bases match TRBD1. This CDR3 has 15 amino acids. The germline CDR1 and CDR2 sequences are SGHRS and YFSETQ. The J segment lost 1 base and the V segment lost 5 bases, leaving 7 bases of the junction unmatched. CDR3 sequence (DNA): TGCGCCAGCAGGACAGGGGAGGCCTTCCAAGAGACCCAGTACTTC. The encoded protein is CASRTGEAFQETQYF.

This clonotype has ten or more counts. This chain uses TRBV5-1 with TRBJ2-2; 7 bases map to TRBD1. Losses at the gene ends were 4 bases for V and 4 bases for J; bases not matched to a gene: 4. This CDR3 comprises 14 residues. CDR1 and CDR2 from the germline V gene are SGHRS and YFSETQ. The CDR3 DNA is TGCGCCAGCAGCCGGGACAGAGGCACCGGGGAGCTGTTTTTT. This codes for CASSRDRGTGELFF.

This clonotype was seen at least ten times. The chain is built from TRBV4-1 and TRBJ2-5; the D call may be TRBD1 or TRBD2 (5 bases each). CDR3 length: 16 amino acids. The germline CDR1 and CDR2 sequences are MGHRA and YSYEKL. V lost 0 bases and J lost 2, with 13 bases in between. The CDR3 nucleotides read TGCGCCAGCAGCCAAGAATGGGGGACCCAACAAGAGACCCAGTACTTC. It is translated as CASSQEWGTQQETQYF.

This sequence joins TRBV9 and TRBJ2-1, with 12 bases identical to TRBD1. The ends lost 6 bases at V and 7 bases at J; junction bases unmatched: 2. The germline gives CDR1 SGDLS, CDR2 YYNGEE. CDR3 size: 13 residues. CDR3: CASTGQGANEQFF. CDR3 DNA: TGTGCCAGCACGGGACAGGGGGCTAATGAGCAGTTCTTC.

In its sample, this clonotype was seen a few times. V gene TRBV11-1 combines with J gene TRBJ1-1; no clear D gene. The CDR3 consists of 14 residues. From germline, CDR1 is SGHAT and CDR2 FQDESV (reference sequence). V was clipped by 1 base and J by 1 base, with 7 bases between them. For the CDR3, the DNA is TGTGCCAGCAGCTTAGGAGGAGCGAACACTGAAGCTTTCTTT. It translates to CASSLGGANTEAFF.

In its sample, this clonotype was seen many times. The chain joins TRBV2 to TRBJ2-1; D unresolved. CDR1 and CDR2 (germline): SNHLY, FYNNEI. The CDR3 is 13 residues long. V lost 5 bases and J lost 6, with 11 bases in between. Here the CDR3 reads CASSPRASNEQFF. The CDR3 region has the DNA TGTGCCAGCAGTCCCCGAGCGTCCAATGAGCAGTTCTTC.

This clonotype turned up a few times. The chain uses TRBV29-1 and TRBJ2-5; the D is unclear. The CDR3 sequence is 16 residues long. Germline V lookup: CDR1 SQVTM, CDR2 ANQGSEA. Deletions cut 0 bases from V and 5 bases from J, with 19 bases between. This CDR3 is CSVEDWSKGQRETQYF. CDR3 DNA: TGCAGCGTTGAAGATTGGTCAAAGGGCCAAAGGGAGACCCAGTACTTC.